Following are 27 T cell receptor beta chains from one sample sequenced in a study of cytomegalovirus exposure and HLA in healthy donors. Both 60 Vbeta primers and 13 Jbeta primers went into the PCR. Profiled with immunoSEQ multiplex PCR; TCRdb holds only in-frame clones, not every one. This table holds about 110,000 clones, roughly 85% found once. Sequencing input: PBMCs. The receptors come from a woman between 40 and 50 years old in good health and CMV-seronegative.

V usage is TRBV19 and J usage is TRBJ1-1; TRBD1 aligns across 7 bases. V lost 6 bases and J lost 2; bases outside the gene matches: 3. The CDR3 is 13 residues long. Germline CDR1 LNHDA, CDR2 SQIVND (reference sequence). The CDR3 DNA is TGTGCCAGTAGGGACAGGAGTAACACTGAAGCTTTCTTT. Amino acid sequence: CASRDRSNTEAFF.

The V and J genes are TRBV28 and TRBJ1-2, with D possibly being TRBD1 (5 bases). Trimming shortened V by 3 bases and J by 1 base, and 18 bases separated the two germline ends. CDR3 length: 17 residues. Germline V lookup: CDR1 MDHEN, CDR2 SYDVKM. The CDR3 protein is CASSLSQTVEINYGYTF. In DNA, the CDR3 is TGTGCCAGCAGTTTGTCCCAGACAGTTGAAATTAACTATGGCTACACCTTC.

This chain links TRBV5-1 with TRBJ2-7; D is possibly TRBD1 (5 bases). CDR3 size: 13 residues. Between the trimmed V and J ends, which lost 6 bases and 2 bases, there was a span of 12 bases. Germline V gives CDR1 SGHRS, CDR2 YFSETQ. The DNA of the CDR3 is TGCGCCAGCAAGACAGAAAATACCTACGAGCAGTACTTC. This sequence encodes CASKTENTYEQYF. The entire variable domain, with the rest obtained from reference TRBV5-1 and TRBJ2-7, is as follows: KAGVTQTPRYLIKTRGQQVTLSCSPISGHRSVSWYQQTPGQGLQFLFEYFSETQRNKGNFPGRFSGRQFSNSRSEMNVSTLELGDSALYLCASKTENTYEQYFGPGTRLTVT.

The chain is built from TRBV6-1 and TRBJ1-5, with a weak D call TRBD1 (5 bases). The CDR3 spans 13 residues. V was pared by 6 bases and J by 3 bases, with 9 bases between. Looked up from germline, CDR1 is MNHNS and CDR2 is SASEGT. The CDR3 DNA is TGTGCCAGCAGCACAGGTTACAATCAGCCCCAGCATTTT. It specifies CASSTGYNQPQHF.

This clone was seen once. This chain links TRBV30 with TRBJ1-2; D is unclear. V lost 0 bases to trimming and J lost 0 bases, with 5 bases between them. The CDR3 is 13 residues long. CDR1 is GTSNPN and CDR2 is SVGIG in the germline V gene (reference sequence). CDR3 loop: CAWSVTSNYGYTF. The CDR3 nucleotides are TGTGCCTGGAGTGTAACATCTAACTATGGCTACACCTTC.

This clone was observed once. The V and J genes are TRBV7-2 and TRBJ2-7; 10 bases match TRBD2. Trimming took 4 bases from V and 4 from J; bases not matched to a gene: 4. The CDR3 runs to 14 residues. Germline V gene lookup returns CDR1 SGHTA and CDR2 FQGNSA. CDR3 coding DNA: TGTGCCAGCAGCTGGACTAGCGGACCTTACGAGCAGTACTTC. Translated, it gives CASSWTSGPYEQYF.

Details on this clone: Other nucleotide sequences in the sample specify the same CDR3. The genes are TRBV6-5 and TRBJ1-5; D gene unclear. V was clipped by 2 bases and J by 4 bases, with 9 bases between them. CDR1 and CDR2 (germline): MNHEY, SVGAGI. CDR3 length: 14 amino acids. This CDR3 is CASSYSRGNQPQHF. In DNA, the CDR3 is TGTGCCAGCAGTTACAGCCGCGGTAATCAGCCCCAGCATTTT.

Details on this clone: One end of the junction is discordant with germline, which a read error may explain. CDR3 sequence reads: CASSLRQGRWVF. The CDR3 nucleotides read TGTGCCAGCAGTCTCCGACAGGGAAGGTGGGTTTTT. This chain connects TRBV28 to TRBJ2-3; TRBD1 agrees at 7 bases. This CDR3 region has 12 residues. Germline loops: CDR1 MDHEN, CDR2 SYDVKM.

The gene calls are TRBV11-3 and TRBJ1-1; 8 nucleotides line up with TRBD1. With 4 bases clipped from V and 7 bases from J, the junction kept 8 bases outside the gene matches. The CDR3 spans 14 residues. Looked up from germline, CDR1 is SGHNT and CDR2 is YENEEA. The DNA for the CDR3 is TGTGCCAGCAGCTCAGACAGGGGCTACGGTGAAGCTTTCTTT. Translated: CASSSDRGYGEAFF.

This clone has just one count. The chain carries TRBV4-3 and TRBJ2-1; D is perhaps TRBD1 (5 bases). CDR1 is LGHNA, CDR2 YSLEER, per germline. The CDR3 consists of 17 residues. Trimming pared 2 bases from V and 3 bases from J, leaving 17 bases between. In DNA, the CDR3 is TGCGCCAGCAGCCAACCGACAGTGCGAGAAGTCTACAATGAGCAGTTCTTC. Translated, it gives CASSQPTVREVYNEQFF.

The genes are TRBV19 and TRBJ2-1; 11 positions match TRBD2. The trim removed 3 bases at V and 0 bases at J, leaving 13 bases unmatched. Germline V gene data show CDR1 as LNHDA and CDR2 as SQIVND (reference sequence). The CDR3 spans 20 residues. CDR3 DNA: TGTGCCAGTAGTATGGGACTAGCGGAGTCGTTGTGGAGCTCCTACAATGAGCAGTTCTTC. It specifies CASSMGLAESLWSSYNEQFF.

J is TRBJ1-6 and V is TRBV9; the D gene is possibly TRBD1 (5 bases). Germline V CDR1 and CDR2: SGDLS, YYNGEE. The CDR3 runs to 15 residues. Deletions cut 0 bases from V and 7 bases from J, with 11 bases between. The DNA for the CDR3 is TGTGCCAGCAGCGTAGGACAGAGCTCCAATTCACCCCTCCACTTT. Amino acids: CASSVGQSSNSPLHF.

J is TRBJ1-1 and V is TRBV10-3; the match to TRBD1 covers 9 bases. The trim removed 6 bases at V and 4 bases at J, leaving 9 bases unmatched. Looked up from germline, CDR1 is ENHRY and CDR2 is SYGVKD. This CDR3 is 15 amino acids long. This chain's CDR3 is CAISGGQGGSTEAFF. CDR3 in DNA: TGTGCCATCAGCGGGGGACAGGGAGGATCCACTGAAGCTTTCTTT.

J is TRBJ2-3 and V is TRBV27, with 11 bases fitting TRBD2. The germline V gene encodes CDR1 MNHEY and CDR2 SMNVEV (reference sequence). V was clipped by 4 bases and J by 5 bases; unmatched bases: 11. The CDR3 consists of 17 residues. The CDR3 protein is CASSSRTSGHRGDTQYF. The CDR3 DNA is TGTGCCAGCAGTTCCCGGACTAGCGGGCATCGGGGAGATACGCAGTATTTT.

Points on this clone: At one end, the junction sequence differs from germline, possibly due to a read error. The gene calls are TRBV7-9 and TRBJ2-7, with 10 bases aligning to TRBD2. The CDR3 extends over 15 amino acids. Germline V lookup: CDR1 SEHNR, CDR2 FQNEAQ (reference sequence). In DNA, the CDR3 is TGTTCCAGCAGCATTACTAGCGGGAATGTAGACGAGCAGTACTTC. This encodes CSSSITSGNVDEQYF.

The V and J genes are TRBV4-2 and TRBJ2-1; 7 bases match TRBD2. The V gene end was trimmed by 4 bases and the J gene end by 3 bases; junction bases not matched to a gene: 9. In germline, CDR1 is LGHNA, CDR2 YNFKEQ. CDR3 size: 16 residues. This chain's CDR3 is CASSPGGVLHYNEQFF. For the CDR3, the DNA is TGTGCCAGCAGCCCTGGGGGGGTGTTACACTACAATGAGCAGTTCTTC.

The J gene is TRBJ1-5, the V gene TRBV9; D possibly corresponds to TRBD1 (5 bases). Germline V gene data show CDR1 as SGDLS and CDR2 as YYNGEE. This CDR3 is built from 14 residues. The ends were cut back, 3 bases at V and 4 bases at J, with 11 bases in the middle. The CDR3 coding sequence is TGTGCCAGCAGCGGGGGCCAAATTAATCAGCCCCAGCATTTT. It specifies CASSGGQINQPQHF. The variable domain in full, completed from reference TRBV9 and TRBJ1-5, reads DSGVTQTPKHLITATGQRVTLRCSPRSGDLSVYWYQQSLDQGLQFLIQYYNGEERAKGNILERFSAQQFPDLHSELNLSSLELGDSALYFCASSGGQINQPQHFGDGTRLSIL.

This chain joins TRBV6-4 and TRBJ2-3; 11 nucleotides align to TRBD2. V was clipped by 1 base and J by 6 bases; unmatched bases: 6. The CDR3 runs to 16 residues. Germline V gives CDR1 MRHNA, CDR2 SNTAGT. This CDR3 reads CASSDFSGGAVDTQYF. CDR3 nucleotides: TGTGCCAGCAGTGACTTTAGCGGGGGGGCCGTGGATACGCAGTATTTT.

This chain links TRBV7-2 with TRBJ2-3, with D maybe TRBD2 (6 bases). Germline V gene data show CDR1 as SGHTA and CDR2 as FQGNSA. This CDR3 is built from 16 residues. V lost 5 bases, J lost 2 bases, and 17 bases lay in between. The CDR3 sequence is CASSPWRAGLTDTQYF. The CDR3 coding sequence is TGTGCCAGCAGCCCGTGGCGGGCGGGGCTCACAGATACGCAGTATTTT.

As for this clone: The junction departs from the called germline gene at one end, perhaps through a read error. The chain links TRBV27 to TRBJ1-5; D perhaps matches TRBD1 (5 bases). Germline CDR1 MNHEY, CDR2 SMNVEV (reference sequence). The CDR3 totals 13 residues. CDR3 nucleotides: TGTGTCAGCAGTTTATCGGGGCACCAGCCCCAGCATTTT. Translation: CVSSLSGHQPQHF.

The chain employs TRBV10-2 and TRBJ1-1; unclear D gene. CDR1 is WSHSY, CDR2 SAAADI, per germline. The CDR3 loop spans 11 amino acids. Deletions cut 2 bases from V and 7 bases from J, with 5 bases between. Written as DNA, the CDR3 is TGCGCCAGCAGTGAGGGAGTTGAAGCTTTCTTT. This sequence encodes CASSEGVEAFF.

The rearrangement joins TRBV7-9 to TRBJ1-2; 8 bases align to TRBD1. CDR1 and CDR2 (germline): SEHNR, FQNEAQ (reference sequence). The CDR3 extends over 15 amino acids. The trim removed 5 bases at V and 11 bases at J, leaving 16 bases unmatched. The CDR3 sequence is CASSSQTGDLRSYTF. The DNA for the CDR3 is TGTGCCAGCAGCAGTCAGACAGGGGACCTCCGGAGTTACACCTTC.

V gene TRBV14 combines with J gene TRBJ2-2; D is perhaps TRBD2 (6 bases). V was cut by 3 bases and J by 3 bases, with 17 bases left in between. CDR3 size: 17 residues. The germline V gene encodes CDR1 SGHDN and CDR2 FVKESK. DNA of the CDR3: TGTGCCAGCAGCCAGTGGGGACTCACCAGACACACCGGGGAGCTGTTTTTT. Its protein is CASSQWGLTRHTGELFF.

The chain links TRBV7-6 to TRBJ2-7, with D possibly TRBD1 on 6 matching bases. Germline CDR1 reads SGHVS; CDR2 reads FNYEAQ. Trimming removed 5 bases from V and 2 bases from J, with 13 bases in between. This CDR3 has 14 residues. The chain's CDR3 is CASSPNRDPYEQYF. DNA for the CDR3: TGTGCCAGCAGCCCCAACAGGGATCCCTACGAGCAGTACTTC. Combining the CDR3 with reference TRBV7-6 and TRBJ2-7 gives the whole variable domain GAGVSQSPRYKVTKRGQDVALRCDPISGHVSLYWYRQALGQGPEFLTYFNYEAQQDKSGLPNDRFSAERPEGSISTLTIQRTEQRDSAMYRCASSPNRDPYEQYFGPGTRLTVT.

The genes are TRBV28 and TRBJ1-6, with 8 bases aligning to TRBD1. Germline V gene data show CDR1 as MDHEN and CDR2 as SYDVKM. The CDR3 covers 15 residues. Germline trimming cut 5 bases from V and 9 bases from J; bases unmatched to any gene: 9. The CDR3 DNA sequence: TGTGCCAGCAGTCCCCTCAGGGGGCAAGTTTCACCCCTCCACTTT. It is translated as CASSPLRGQVSPLHF. The entire variable domain, with the rest obtained from reference TRBV28 and TRBJ1-6, is as follows: DVKVTQSSRYLVKRTGEKVFLECVQDMDHENMFWYRQDPGLGLRLIYFSYDVKMKEKGDIPEGYSVSREKKERFSLILESASTNQTSMYLCASSPLRGQVSPLHFGNGTRLTVT.

The chain employs TRBV7-9 and TRBJ1-3; D unclear. Per germline, CDR1 SEHNR and CDR2 FQNEAQ (reference sequence). CDR3 size: 14 residues. V dropped 8 bases and J dropped 2 bases, with 13 bases sitting between them. This CDR3 reads CASLYGTPGNTIYF. Written as DNA, the CDR3 is TGTGCCAGCCTGTATGGTACACCTGGAAACACCATATATTTT.

The chain links TRBV18 to TRBJ1-5; no definite D call. Germline V gene sequence: CDR1 KGHSH, CDR2 LQKENI. The germline V and J ends were trimmed by 3 bases and 11 bases, with 14 bases remaining between them. The CDR3 has 13 amino acids. The CDR3 DNA reads as TGTGCCAGCTCACCCTCCCCCGGGGAGGCCCAGCATTTT. This translates into CASSPSPGEAQHF.